A single sample gave rise to the 21 T cell receptor beta chains below, sequenced in a study of beta chain features in type 1 diabetes. Since all of the isolated RNA was reverse transcribed, expressed TCRB transcripts were what got sequenced. Sequencing was performed with immunoSEQ multiplex PCR; in TCRdb, only in-frame clones are kept and a portion is missing. Among approximately 300,000 clones listed, roughly 11% were seen once. Specimen: naive CD4+ T cells from blood. Receptors were obtained from a young woman in good health.

This chain joins TRBV21-1 and TRBJ2-7; TRBD1, the table's D call, was not compared with the DNA. TRBV21-1 is a pseudogene locus. The CDR3 contains 13 residues. The CDR3 loop is CASSKGGGFEQYF. CDR3 coding DNA: TGTGCCAGCAGCAAAGGAGGGGGATTCGAGCAGTACTTC.

This chain connects TRBV30 to TRBJ2-7; possible D gene TRBD2, 6 bases. V was clipped by 0 bases and J by 3 bases, with 9 bases between them. Per germline, CDR1 GTSNPN and CDR2 SVGIG (reference sequence). This CDR3 is 13 amino acids long. CDR3 DNA sequence: TGTGCCTGGAGTGTACGGAGGGACTACGAGCAGTACTTC. It translates to CAWSVRRDYEQYF.

As concerns this clone: Other DNA sequences of this sample code for an identical CDR3. The chain combines TRBV18 with TRBJ2-6; 8 bases agree with TRBD1. The junction had 4 bases not matched to a gene; V was cut back by 5 bases and J by 4 bases. Germline V gives CDR1 KGHSH, CDR2 LQKENI. The length of the CDR3 is 15 residues. CDR3 sequence: CASSGQGPGANVLTF. CDR3 DNA: TGTGCCAGCTCAGGACAGGGACCCGGGGCCAACGTCCTGACTTTC.

In DNA, the CDR3 is TGTGCCAGCTCACCGCAGACTAGCGGGGGACCAGATACGCAGTATTTT. It encodes CASSPQTSGGPDTQYF. This chain connects TRBV18 to TRBJ2-3, with 12 bases identical to TRBD2. Germline loops: CDR1 KGHSH, CDR2 LQKENI. After removal of 3 bases from V and 4 bases from J, the junction contained 5 bases not matched to a gene. This CDR3 contains 16 residues.

This chain links TRBV2 with TRBJ2-3; D uncertain. The V and J ends lost 6 bases and 4 bases respectively, with 17 bases between them. Germline V lookup: CDR1 SNHLY, CDR2 FYNNEI. CDR3 size: 15 residues. The CDR3 here is CASSVVHGRADTQYF. The CDR3 coding sequence is TGTGCCAGCAGCGTCGTCCATGGTCGGGCAGATACGCAGTATTTT.

This clone occurred a few times. This chain uses TRBV28 with TRBJ2-1; 11 bases line up with TRBD2. Germline CDR1 MDHEN, CDR2 SYDVKM. The CDR3 length is 18 residues. The V segment lost 6 bases and the J segment 3 bases; nucleotides outside the gene matches: 13. The CDR3 loop reads CASRRTTLLAGGYNEQFF. The DNA of the CDR3 is TGTGCCAGCAGACGTACCACCCTGCTAGCGGGAGGCTACAATGAGCAGTTCTTC.

This rearrangement joins TRBV5-1 to TRBJ2-1; D unclear. V was clipped by 4 bases and J by 6 bases, with 14 bases between them. CDR1 and CDR2 (germline): SGHRS, YFSETQ. The CDR3 loop spans 14 amino acids. The CDR3 spells CASSPLVPPNEQFF. DNA for the CDR3: TGCGCCAGCAGCCCCCTAGTACCCCCCAATGAGCAGTTCTTC. Together with reference TRBV5-1 and TRBJ2-1, the CDR3 gives the full variable domain: KAGVTQTPRYLIKTRGQQVTLSCSPISGHRSVSWYQQTPGQGLQFLFEYFSETQRNKGNFPGRFSGRQFSNSRSEMNVSTLELGDSALYLCASSPLVPPNEQFFGPGTRLTVL.

The chain links TRBV28 to TRBJ1-2; D unclear. The CDR3 totals 11 residues. Looked up from germline, CDR1 is MDHEN and CDR2 is SYDVKM. V lost 4 bases and J lost 5, with 5 bases in between. DNA of the CDR3: TGTGCCAGCAGTTATAATTATGGCTACACCTTC. Translated, it gives CASSYNYGYTF.

The chain carries TRBV29-1 and TRBJ1-2; 8 nucleotides align to TRBD1. The CDR3 is 14 amino acids. Trimming cost V 7 bases and J 4 bases; bases outside gene matches: 11. Germline V gives CDR1 SQVTM, CDR2 ANQGSEA. The CDR3 DNA reads as TGCAGCGCCTCCCTTGGGCAGGGGGCCTATGGCTACACCTTC. It yields the protein CSASLGQGAYGYTF.

This clone was observed a few times. The chain uses TRBV6-5 and TRBJ1-1; D might be TRBD1 (5 bases). Per germline, CDR1 MNHEY and CDR2 SVGAGI. Trimming stripped 2 bases from V and 3 bases from J, with 10 bases between. The CDR3 runs to 14 residues. This CDR3 is CASSYTTGYTEAFF. CDR3 coding DNA: TGTGCCAGCAGTTACACCACAGGCTACACTGAAGCTTTCTTT.

This clone was recorded a few times. This CDR3 reads CASSLKRLAGEYNEQFF. Written as DNA, the CDR3 is TGTGCCAGCAGCCTCAAACGTCTAGCGGGAGAATACAATGAGCAGTTCTTC. This chain joins TRBV5-4 and TRBJ2-1; TRBD2 matches at 10 bases. In germline, CDR1 is SGHNT, CDR2 YYREEE (reference sequence). The CDR3 is 17 amino acids. Trimming at V came to 4 bases and at J to 4 bases, leaving 11 bases not matched to a gene. The whole variable domain, filled in from reference TRBV5-4 and TRBJ2-1, reads ETGVTQSPTHLIKTRGQQVTLRCSSQSGHNTVSWYQQALGQGPQFIFQYYREEENGRGNFPPRFSGLQFPNYSSELNVNALELDDSALYLCASSLKRLAGEYNEQFFGPGTRLTVL.

The chain has TRBV7-3 and TRBJ2-2; 10 bases line up with TRBD2. The length of the CDR3 is 17 residues. J was trimmed by 4 bases and V by 0 bases; bases with no gene match: 5. Germline CDR1 reads SGHTA; CDR2 reads FQGTGA. The CDR3 region is CASSLTGSGRGTGELFF. The DNA of the CDR3 is TGTGCCAGCAGCTTAACGGGAAGCGGGAGGGGCACCGGGGAGCTGTTTTTT.

The rearrangement links TRBV6-5 to TRBJ2-5, with 11 bases that match TRBD2. This CDR3 comprises 16 residues. Germline V gene data show CDR1 as MNHEY and CDR2 as SVGAGI. J was trimmed by 2 bases and V by 4 bases; bases with no gene match: 6. CDR3 loop: CASSSGLAGPQETQYF. The DNA of the CDR3 is TGTGCCAGCAGTTCTGGACTAGCGGGTCCTCAAGAGACCCAGTACTTC.

This clone came up a few times. The rearrangement links TRBV28 to TRBJ2-3, with D tentatively TRBD1 (5 bases). V gave up 3 bases and J gave up 3 bases, with 13 bases separating them. The CDR3 extends over 15 amino acids. Germline assignment: CDR1 MDHEN and CDR2 SYDVKM. CDR3: CASSLTSRVTDTQYF. The CDR3 DNA reads TGTGCCAGCAGTTTGACTTCCAGGGTAACAGATACGCAGTATTTT.

The rearrangement joins TRBV6-1 to TRBJ2-7; 12 bases agree with TRBD1. The CDR3 sequence is 14 residues long. CDR1 is MNHNS, CDR2 SASEGT, per germline. With V trimmed by 6 bases and J by 4 bases, 4 bases remained unmatched. The chain's CDR3 is CASRVGQGAYEQYF. The CDR3 DNA is TGTGCCAGCAGAGTGGGACAGGGGGCTTACGAGCAGTACTTC.

This clone was found a few times. The chain uses TRBV19 and TRBJ1-2; no definite D call. Germline loops: CDR1 LNHDA, CDR2 SQIVND (reference sequence). V was pared by 3 bases and J by 0 bases, with 8 bases between. The CDR3 contains 14 residues. The CDR3 DNA reads as TGTGCCAGTAGTATCGTCAGCGCTAACTATGGCTACACCTTC. Translated: CASSIVSANYGYTF.

The V call is TRBV6-5, the J call TRBJ2-7; TRBD2 aligns across 11 bases. This CDR3 is 14 amino acids long. V lost 7 bases to trimming and J lost 5 bases; unmatched junction nucleotides: 7. Germline CDR1 is MNHEY and CDR2 is SVGAGI. The CDR3 DNA reads as TGTGCCAGCAACCAACTAGCGGGAGCCCACGAGCAGTACTTC. Translation gives CASNQLAGAHEQYF.

In regard to this clone: Distinct nucleotide sequences in the sample also encode this CDR3. Here the CDR3 reads CASSLRDSTYEQYF. The CDR3 DNA follows: TGTGCCAGCAGCTTAAGGGACAGTACCTACGAGCAGTACTTC. The chain couples TRBV7-9 to TRBJ2-7, with TRBD1 identical over 7 bases. The V gene end was trimmed by 2 bases and the J gene end by 2 bases; junction bases not matched to a gene: 3. CDR1 and CDR2 from the germline V gene are SEHNR and FQNEAQ (reference sequence). The CDR3 is 14 residues long.

The DNA for the CDR3 is TGCGCCAGCAGCTTGGCCGACGACAGGGGGCGGGGGTTTTACAATGAGCAGTTCTTC. It is translated as CASSLADDRGRGFYNEQFF. The V gene is TRBV5-1, the J gene TRBJ2-1; TRBD1 agrees at 10 bases. The CDR3 loop spans 19 amino acids. Germline V lookup: CDR1 SGHRS, CDR2 YFSETQ. V gave up 0 bases and J gave up 4 bases; unmatched junction bases: 13. Combining the CDR3 with reference TRBV5-1 and TRBJ2-1 gives the whole variable domain KAGVTQTPRYLIKTRGQQVTLSCSPISGHRSVSWYQQTPGQGLQFLFEYFSETQRNKGNFPGRFSGRQFSNSRSEMNVSTLELGDSALYLCASSLADDRGRGFYNEQFFGPGTRLTVL.

V gene TRBV7-2 combines with J gene TRBJ2-1; D ambiguous. This CDR3 is built from 13 residues. From germline, CDR1 is SGHTA and CDR2 FQGNSA. V lost 6 bases and J 6 bases, leaving 12 bases between the germline ends. The CDR3 protein is CASRSAYSNEQFF. As DNA, the CDR3 is TGTGCCAGCAGGTCAGCGTATTCCAATGAGCAGTTCTTC. The variable domain in full, completed from reference TRBV7-2 and TRBJ2-1, reads GAGVSQSPSNKVTEKGKDVELRCDPISGHTALYWYRQSLGQGLEFLIYFQGNSAPDKSGLPSDRFSAERTGGSVSTLTIQRTQQEDSAVYLCASRSAYSNEQFFGPGTRLTVL.

In nucleotides, the CDR3 is TGTGCCTGGGGCTCACAGAGCTCCTACGAGCAGTACTTC. The encoded protein is CAWGSQSSYEQYF. The J gene is TRBJ2-7, the V gene TRBV30; no clear D. Germline CDR1 and CDR2: GTSNPN and SVGIG (reference sequence). This CDR3 has 13 residues. The V end was cut by 5 bases, the J end by 0 bases, with 11 bases between. The full variable domain, completed using reference TRBV30 and TRBJ2-7, is SQTIHQWPATLVQPVGSPLSLECTVEGTSNPNLYWYRQAAGRGLQLLFYSVGIGQISSEVPQNLSASRPQDRQFILSSKKLLLSDSGFYLCAWGSQSSYEQYFGPGTRLTVT.